This T cell receptor (beta chain) was profiled in a study of PD-L1 blockade in urothelial cancer. As for the study in general: About nine tenths of the roughly 30 patients comprised males who had bladder-origin urothelial cancer.

Profiled with immunoSEQ multiplex PCR; TCRdb holds only in-frame clones, not every one. The profile covers around 63,000 clones, with 80% to 90% appearing a single time and 1.6% taken by the ten largest. Study-wide results and caveats: Durable-benefit cases showed more tumor-associated blood clone expansion at 3 weeks.

V dropped 0 bases and J dropped 0 bases, with 8 bases sitting between them. There are 15 residues in the CDR3. Germline assignment: CDR1 MNHNS and CDR2 SASEGT. Note on this clone: What it binds is not known.

The time point was: pretreatment peripheral blood. The origin of this receptor is a man aged 65 to 85 with urothelial cancer. This specimen consisted of PBMCs, obtained around atezolizumab (anti-PD-L1) treatment. V is TRBV6-1 and J is TRBJ1-2; D is uncertain. CDR3 amino acids: CASSEAGRANYGYTF. CDR3 nucleotides: TGTGCCAGCAGTGAAGCAGGGAGAGCTAACTATGGCTACACCTTC.